This passage covers 27 T cell receptor beta chains from one sample sequenced in a study of cytomegalovirus exposure and HLA in healthy donors. Both 60 Vbeta primers and 13 Jbeta primers went into the PCR. Sequencing was performed with immunoSEQ multiplex PCR; in TCRdb, only in-frame clones are kept and a portion is missing. Of approximately 180,000 clones detected, 9.5% to 15% appear once; the ten largest clones hold 7.8%. Input material: PBMCs. Every receptor here comes from a man aged 45-60 years in good health and CMV-seropositive.

The chain uses TRBV28 and TRBJ1-5; unclear D gene. The length of the CDR3 is 16 residues. Germline assignment: CDR1 MDHEN and CDR2 SYDVKM. V was shortened by 0 bases and J by 2 bases, with 11 bases between the two germline ends. As DNA, the CDR3 is TGTGCCAGCAGTTTATGGAAGGGAGTTGGCAATCAGCCCCAGCATTTT. It is translated as CASSLWKGVGNQPQHF.

The genes are TRBV15 and TRBJ2-1, with 13 bases fitting TRBD2. The CDR3 totals 17 residues. V lost 1 base and J lost 8; bases outside the gene matches: 8. Germline loops: CDR1 LNHNV, CDR2 YYDKDF (reference sequence). The CDR3 DNA is TGTGCCACCAGCAGAGTAGGGGGACTAGCGGGGTTCGATGAGCAGTTCTTC. Translated, it gives CATSRVGGLAGFDEQFF.

The V gene is TRBV5-1, the J gene TRBJ1-5, with D possibly TRBD1 on 5 matching bases. In germline, CDR1 is SGHRS, CDR2 YFSETQ. V lost 2 bases and J lost 6, with 15 bases in between. The CDR3 is 15 amino acids. The CDR3 DNA reads TGCGCCAGCAGCTTAACTACAGGTGGAAGTCAGCCCCAGCATTTT. Protein: CASSLTTGGSQPQHF.

The CDR3 DNA reads TGTGCCAGCAGTAGACAGGGTTACACCGGGGAGCTGTTTTTT. It specifies CASSRQGYTGELFF. J is TRBJ2-2 and V is TRBV6-6, with 7 bases aligning to TRBD1. V shed 5 bases, J shed 3 bases, and the junction held 3 bases outside the gene matches. The CDR3 contains 14 residues. CDR1 is MNHNY, CDR2 SVGAGI, per germline (reference sequence).

The gene calls are TRBV5-6 and TRBJ1-2, with D unclear. V dropped 3 bases and J dropped 0 bases, with 9 bases sitting between them. Germline CDR1 and CDR2: SGHDT and YYEEEE. This CDR3 is built from 14 residues. The CDR3 nucleotides are TGTGCCAGCAGCTGGCGAGACTCTAACTATGGCTACACCTTC. Residues: CASSWRDSNYGYTF.

V is TRBV18 and J is TRBJ1-1; D possibly corresponds to TRBD1 (5 bases). The germline V gene has CDR1 KGHSH and CDR2 LQKENI. The CDR3 extends over 13 amino acids. V dropped 6 bases and J dropped 2 bases, with 10 bases sitting between them. For the CDR3, the DNA is TGTGCCAGCTCCCCGGGGGTAAACACTGAAGCTTTCTTT. Residues: CASSPGVNTEAFF. The full variable domain, its missing parts supplied by reference TRBV18 and TRBJ1-1, is NAGVMQNPRHLVRRRGQEARLRCSPMKGHSHVYWYRQLPEEGLKFMVYLQKENIIDESGMPKERFSAEFPKEGPSILRIQQVVRGDSAAYFCASSPGVNTEAFFGQGTRLTVV.

This clone has more than one count but fewer than ten. The J gene is TRBJ1-5, the V gene TRBV27; TRBD1 aligns across 8 bases. Losses at the gene ends were 5 bases for V and 2 bases for J; bases not matched to a gene: 8. Per the germline V gene, CDR1 is MNHEY and CDR2 is SMNVEV (reference sequence). The CDR3 spans 16 residues. The CDR3 nucleotides read TGTGCCAGCAGTCCGAGGACAGGGAATGGCAATCAGCCCCAGCATTTT. Translation: CASSPRTGNGNQPQHF.

The chain links TRBV7-2 to TRBJ1-1; D is unresolved. This CDR3 spans 16 amino acids. Trimming removed 5 bases at V and 2 bases at J, with 18 bases between. Germline V gene lookup returns CDR1 SGHTA and CDR2 FQGNSA. CDR3 protein: CASSLRPRQTNTEAFF. The CDR3 DNA sequence: TGTGCCAGCAGCCTCCGGCCTAGGCAAACTAACACTGAAGCTTTCTTT.

Only a few counts were recorded for this clone. This sequence joins TRBV29-1 and TRBJ1-2; 9 nucleotides align to TRBD1. Germline V gene sequence: CDR1 SQVTM, CDR2 ANQGSEA. The V segment lost 7 bases and the J segment 6 bases; nucleotides outside the gene matches: 18. The CDR3 spans 16 residues. The CDR3 loop reads CSAQDSGGTGFDGYTF. CDR3 DNA: TGCAGCGCCCAGGACTCAGGGGGGACAGGGTTCGATGGCTACACCTTC. Using reference TRBV29-1 and TRBJ1-2 for the parts outside the CDR3, the full variable domain is SAVISQKPSRDICQRGTSLTIQCQVDSQVTMMFWYRQQPGQSLTLIATANQGSEATYESGFVIDKFPISRPNLTFSTLTVSNMSPEDSSIYLCSAQDSGGTGFDGYTFGSGTRLTVV.

The rearrangement joins TRBV7-2 to TRBJ1-3; 8 positions match TRBD1. V lost 3 bases and J lost 7; bases outside the gene matches: 2. Per the germline V gene, CDR1 is SGHTA and CDR2 is FQGNSA. This CDR3 spans 13 amino acids. Written as DNA, the CDR3 is TGTGCCAGCAGCTTGGACAGGGCGAACACCATATATTTT. As protein: CASSLDRANTIYF. Full variable domain (remainder filled in from reference TRBV7-2 and TRBJ1-3): GAGVSQSPSNKVTEKGKDVELRCDPISGHTALYWYRQSLGQGLEFLIYFQGNSAPDKSGLPSDRFSAERTGGSVSTLTIQRTQQEDSAVYLCASSLDRANTIYFGEGSWLTVV.

The table lists this clone with a few counts. The chain employs TRBV28 and TRBJ2-7, with a tentative D call TRBD2 (6 bases). Germline CDR1 is MDHEN and CDR2 is SYDVKM. CDR3 length: 14 residues. The V gene lost 2 bases and the J gene lost 7 bases, with 15 bases spanning the gap. The DNA of the CDR3 is TGTGCCAGCAGTTTAGTTCTAGCGACCTTGGAGCAGTACTTC. Protein sequence: CASSLVLATLEQYF.

In its sample, this clone was seen a few times. V and J are TRBV19 and TRBJ1-1; possible D gene TRBD1, 6 bases. CDR3 size: 12 residues. The ends were cut back, 8 bases at V and 4 bases at J, with 11 bases in the middle. CDR1 LNHDA and CDR2 SQIVND come from the germline V gene (reference sequence). CDR3 residues: CASVRGTTEAFF. DNA for the CDR3: TGTGCCAGTGTGAGGGGGACCACTGAAGCTTTCTTT.

This clone has a handful of counts. CDR3 in DNA: TGTGCCAGCTCATCGGGCAGGGAGGGTTCACCCCTCCACTTT. This encodes CASSSGREGSPLHF. This chain links TRBV18 with TRBJ1-6, with D perhaps TRBD1 (5 bases). V was pared by 5 bases and J by 9 bases, with 14 bases between. Germline V gene lookup returns CDR1 KGHSH and CDR2 LQKENI. The CDR3 sequence is 14 residues long. Full variable domain (rest looked up from reference TRBV18 and TRBJ1-6): NAGVMQNPRHLVRRRGQEARLRCSPMKGHSHVYWYRQLPEEGLKFMVYLQKENIIDESGMPKERFSAEFPKEGPSILRIQQVVRGDSAAYFCASSSGREGSPLHFGNGTRLTVT.

The chain employs TRBV2 and TRBJ2-3, with 7 positions matching TRBD1. V was pared by 3 bases and J by 5 bases, with 8 bases of the junction left unmatched. The germline V gene encodes CDR1 SNHLY and CDR2 FYNNEI. The CDR3 covers 15 residues. The DNA for the CDR3 is TGTGCCAGCAGTGATCAACAGGGGATCGTAGATACGCAGTATTTT. It translates to CASSDQQGIVDTQYF.

In its sample, this clone was seen a few times. The chain carries TRBV14 and TRBJ1-1; D might be TRBD1 (5 bases). This CDR3 is built from 15 residues. The germline V and J ends were trimmed by 0 bases and 3 bases, with 11 bases remaining between them. Germline values: CDR1 SGHDN, CDR2 FVKESK. The CDR3 coding sequence is TGTGCCAGCAGCCAAGACAGGGTTGCGGACACTGAAGCTTTCTTT. Translating it yields CASSQDRVADTEAFF.

This clone was recorded a few times. The J gene is TRBJ2-3, the V gene TRBV10-2; possible D gene TRBD2, 9 bases. The V gene's germline CDR1 is WSHSY and CDR2 SAAADI. CDR3 length: 17 amino acids. The V end was cut by 10 bases, the J end by 1 base, with 24 bases between. CDR3 nucleotides: TGCGCCACCCCTGGACAGGGTAGCGGGGGTGGCACAGATACGCAGTATTTT. Amino acids: CATPGQGSGGGTDTQYF.

This clone was seen a handful of times. The V gene is TRBV25-1, the J gene TRBJ1-5; 8 nucleotides line up with TRBD1. Germline lookup yields CDR1 MGHDK and CDR2 SYGVNS. With 9 bases clipped from V and 0 bases from J, the junction kept 13 bases outside the gene matches. The CDR3 length is 17 residues. CDR3 in amino acids: CARNPGQATTSNQPQHF. CDR3 DNA: TGTGCCAGAAACCCGGGACAGGCCACGACTAGCAATCAGCCCCAGCATTTT.

The rearrangement uses TRBV4-3 and TRBJ1-5; D unclear. This CDR3 is built from 15 residues. Germline assignment: CDR1 LGHNA and CDR2 YSLEER. Trimming cost V 1 base and J 5 bases, with 12 bases left between them. The CDR3 is CASSQGGREDQPQHF. The CDR3 DNA is TGCGCCAGCAGCCAAGGAGGACGGGAAGATCAGCCCCAGCATTTT.

This clone turned up a few times. The V and J genes are TRBV5-1 and TRBJ1-1, with D possibly matching TRBD1 (6 bases). The CDR3 covers 13 residues. The V end lost 4 bases, the J end lost 5 bases, and 12 bases lay between the germline ends. Germline CDR1 is SGHRS and CDR2 is YFSETQ. The CDR3 nucleotides are TGCGCCAGCAGCCAACAGGGTTTTACTGAAGCTTTCTTT. Its translation is CASSQQGFTEAFF.

The chain joins TRBV5-4 to TRBJ2-7, with 12 bases matching TRBD2. The CDR3 consists of 15 residues. After removal of 0 bases from V and 4 bases from J, the junction contained 2 bases not matched to a gene. Germline V gives CDR1 SGHNT, CDR2 YYREEE (reference sequence). The CDR3 region is CASSLELAGGYEQYV. CDR3 sequence (DNA): TGTGCCAGCAGCTTGGAACTAGCGGGGGGATACGAGCAGTACGTC.

The V call is TRBV10-3, the J call TRBJ1-5; 10 bases agree with TRBD1. J lost 5 bases, V lost 6 bases, and 7 bases had no gene match. The length of the CDR3 is 15 residues. Germline V CDR1 and CDR2: ENHRY, SYGVKD. The CDR3 coding sequence is TGTGCCATCAGCGAGACAGGGGGCCCGTATCAGCCCCAGCATTTT. Its protein is CAISETGGPYQPQHF.

This chain's CDR3 is CASSFRTGYPGELFF. CDR3 coding DNA: TGTGCCAGCAGCTTTCGGACAGGGTACCCCGGGGAGCTGTTTTTT. The rearrangement links TRBV5-6 to TRBJ2-2; 8 bases fit TRBD1. The V and J ends lost 2 bases and 6 bases, in that order; junction bases with no gene match: 6. Germline CDR1 is SGHDT and CDR2 is YYEEEE. This CDR3 comprises 15 residues.

In DNA form, the CDR3 reads TGTGCCAGCAGCTTAGGCTGGTTTAGCGGGGGGGCACAAGAGACCCAGTACTTC. Its translation: CASSLGWFSGGAQETQYF. The chain joins TRBV7-2 to TRBJ2-5; 11 nucleotides line up with TRBD2. Trimming removed 1 base from V and 2 bases from J; junction bases left unmatched: 9. The V gene's germline CDR1 is SGHTA and CDR2 FQGNSA. This CDR3 spans 18 amino acids.

This clone was counted only a few times. The rearrangement links TRBV30 to TRBJ1-5; 7 bases align to TRBD1. From germline, CDR1 is GTSNPN and CDR2 SVGIG (reference sequence). V shed 0 bases, J shed 3 bases, and the junction held 2 bases outside the gene matches. The CDR3 is 14 residues long. The CDR3 loop reads CAWSVGTANQPQHF. The DNA for the CDR3 is TGTGCCTGGAGTGTCGGGACAGCCAATCAGCCCCAGCATTTT. Full variable domain (remainder filled in from reference TRBV30 and TRBJ1-5): SQTIHQWPATLVQPVGSPLSLECTVEGTSNPNLYWYRQAAGRGLQLLFYSVGIGQISSEVPQNLSASRPQDRQFILSSKKLLLSDSGFYLCAWSVGTANQPQHFGDGTRLSIL.

This clone was counted a few times. The V and J genes are TRBV2 and TRBJ1-5; a weak D match, TRBD1 (5 bases). V lost 4 bases to trimming and J lost 9 bases, with 13 bases between them. Germline values: CDR1 SNHLY, CDR2 FYNNEI. CDR3 size: 13 residues. The CDR3 sequence is CASSALSTGPQHF. The DNA of the CDR3 is TGTGCCAGCAGTGCGTTGTCCACAGGGCCCCAGCATTTT.

This clone has a handful of counts. This sequence joins TRBV5-1 and TRBJ2-3, with TRBD1 matching 8 bases. The germline CDR1 and CDR2 sequences are SGHRS and YFSETQ. CDR3 size: 14 residues. J was trimmed by 6 bases and V by 5 bases; bases with no gene match: 8. As DNA, the CDR3 is TGCGCCAGCAGTAATACAGGGGGTTCGGATACGCAGTATTTT. As protein: CASSNTGGSDTQYF.

This clone turned up a few times. The gene calls are TRBV5-4 and TRBJ1-2; no clear D. This CDR3 spans 13 amino acids. CDR1 SGHNT and CDR2 YYREEE come from the germline V gene (reference sequence). V was cut by 4 bases and J by 1 base, with 8 bases left in between. The DNA for the CDR3 is TGTGCCAGCAGCCCTGGGAGTAACTATGGCTACACCTTC. It translates to CASSPGSNYGYTF.